Listed below are T cell receptor beta chains from one sample, sequenced in a study of cytomegalovirus exposure and HLA in healthy donors. Profiling relied on immunoSEQ multiplex PCR, and the TCRdb table lists in-frame clones only, not all of them. The data show about 190,000 clones, 75% to 85% seen once. Sequencing was performed on PBMCs. The receptors here all came from a woman younger than 30 in good health and CMV-seronegative. CDR3s include the opening cysteine and the closing phenylalanine or tryptophan. The D gene is left open where the match is weak. For some rows the clone size is stated as once, few or many, or as a class when expanded; others skip it.

D gene	clone size	V gene	J gene	CDR3 DNA	CDR3 protein
TRBD1	NA	TRBV5-1	TRBJ1-1	TGCGCCAGCAGCAACAGGACAGGGACTCGGCAGGGGGTCGAAGCTTTCTTT	CASSNRTGTRQGVEAFF
NA	NA	TRBV27	TRBJ2-3	TGTGCCAGCAGGCCTCCCGGGGGAGATACGCAGTATTTT	CASRPPGGDTQYF
NA	NA	TRBV30	TRBJ1-1	TGTGCCTGGAGTCGTAGACAGAGAGCAGAAGCTTTCTTT	CAWSRRQRAEAFF
TRBD1	NA	TRBV19	TRBJ1-1	TGTGCCAGTAGGCCCGGACAGGGTTCCTTCATGAACACTGAAGCTTTCTTT	CASRPGQGSFMNTEAFF
NA	NA	TRBV21-1	TRBJ2-2	TGTGCCAGCATCCAAAGTCACAGACGCACCGGGGAGCTGTTTTTT	CASIQSHRRTGELFF
NA	once	TRBV7-6	TRBJ2-3	TGTGCCAGCAGCTCCCTGGGACTCGGGGCAGATACGCAGTATTTT	CASSSLGLGADTQYF
TRBD1	once	TRBV6-5	TRBJ2-7	TGTGCCAGCAGTTACGGGACAGGCGCCTACGAGCAGTACTTC	CASSYGTGAYEQYF
NA	few	TRBV7-9	TRBJ1-1	TGTGCCAGCAACCGCCCGAGGAACACTGAAGCTTTCTTT	CASNRPRNTEAFF
TRBD1	NA	TRBV7-9	TRBJ1-1	TGTTCCGGAGGACAGGGGGTTGAAGCTTTCTTT	CSGGQGVEAFF
TRBD1	NA	TRBV7-3	TRBJ2-1	TGTGCCAGCAGCTCTCCGACAGGGGGGGATGAGCAGTTCTTC	CASSSPTGGDEQFF
TRBD2	NA	TRBV7-9	TRBJ2-1	TGTGCCAGCCCCCTGGGGACTAGCGGGGGATACAATGAGCAGTTCTTC	CASPLGTSGGYNEQFF
TRBD2	few	TRBV5-6	TRBJ2-1	TGTGCCAGCAGCTTGGATACTAGCGGTTACAATGAGCAGTTCTTC	CASSLDTSGYNEQFF
NA	NA	TRBV30	TRBJ1-1	TGTGCCGGGGAGGGTACACAGGGCCCTTACACTGAAGCTTTCTTT	CAGEGTQGPYTEAFF
NA	few	TRBV25-1	TRBJ1-1	TGTGCCAGCACCGAGGGGAACACTGAAGCTTTCTTT	CASTEGNTEAFF
NA	NA	TRBV6-6	TRBJ2-7	TGTGCCAGCAGTCAAGCGACAGAGAGCTACGAGCAGTACTTC	CASSQATESYEQYF
TRBD2	NA	TRBV2	TRBJ2-1	TGTGCCAGCAGTGAAGCGGGAGGGGCTTACAATGAGCAGTTCTTC	CASSEAGGAYNEQFF
NA	NA	TRBV28	TRBJ1-3	TGTGCCAGCAGTACAGGGCTTGGAAACACCATATATTTT	CASSTGLGNTIYF
TRBD2	NA	TRBV27	TRBJ2-7	TGTGCCAGCAGAATCATAGCGGGAGGGGTAAGCGAGCAGTACTTC	CASRIIAGGVSEQYF
TRBD2	NA	TRBV6-4	TRBJ2-1	TGTGCCAGCAGTGCTACGGGACTAGCGGACGTGGAGCAGTTCTTC	CASSATGLADVEQFF
NA	few	TRBV19	TRBJ1-1	TGTGCCAGTAGTCCGGGGGTGGGAACTTACGATCCTGAAGCTTTCTTT	CASSPGVGTYDPEAFF
NA	NA	TRBV5-1	TRBJ1-2	TGCGCCAGCAGCTTGACCCCGGGACACAACTATGGCTACACCTTC	CASSLTPGHNYGYTF
TRBD1	NA	TRBV6-4	TRBJ1-6	TGTGCCAGCAGTGACGGACAGGGGGCTTCACCCCTCCACTTT	CASSDGQGASPLHF
NA	NA	TRBV5-1	TRBJ1-3	TGCGCCAGCAGCTCTAGCTCTGGAAACACCATATATTTT	CASSSSSGNTIYF
TRBD2	NA	TRBV7-9	TRBJ2-5	TGTGCCAGCAGCTTAGGGACTAGCGGGGGGCAAGAGACCCAGTACTTC	CASSLGTSGGQETQYF
NA	NA	TRBV9	TRBJ2-3	TGTGCCAGCAGCGTAGTCAGTTCTGATACGCAGTATTTT	CASSVVSSDTQYF
NA	NA	TRBV9	TRBJ1-5	TGTGCCAGCAGCGTAGAGTCGGATCAGCCCCAGCATTTT	CASSVESDQPQHF
TRBD1	NA	TRBV4-1	TRBJ2-5	TGCGCCAGCAGCCAAGCCTCATGGACAGGGAAAGAGACCCAGTACTTC	CASSQASWTGKETQYF
TRBD1	NA	TRBV10-1	TRBJ2-7	TGCGCCAGCAGTGCGACAGGGGGCTACGAGCAGTACTTC	CASSATGGYEQYF
TRBD2	NA	TRBV19	TRBJ2-1	TGTGCCAGTAGTACCCTTCTAGCGGGGGGCGATGAGCAGTTCTTC	CASSTLLAGGDEQFF
NA	NA	TRBV11-2	TRBJ2-4	TGTGCCAGCAGATCTGCACTGGCCAAAAACATTCAGTACTTC	CASRSALAKNIQYF
TRBD1	NA	TRBV6-5	TRBJ2-2	TGTGCCAGCAGGCCCCGGACAGGGAACACCGGGGAGCTGTTTTTT	CASRPRTGNTGELFF
TRBD1	NA	TRBV27	TRBJ2-7	TGTGCCAGCAGTCGAAGCGGACAGGCCTCCTACGAGCAGTACTTC	CASSRSGQASYEQYF
NA	NA	TRBV9	TRBJ2-7	TGTGCCAGCAGCCCCCCGGGAGCTACTACAGAGCAGTACTTC	CASSPPGATTEQYF
TRBD1	NA	TRBV7-3	TRBJ2-7	TGTGCCAGCAGCTCGAACTTCCGGGACAGGGACGAGCAGTACTTC	CASSSNFRDRDEQYF
TRBD2	NA	TRBV2	TRBJ2-5	TGTGCCAGCAGTGATTGGACTAGCGGAGGACAAGAGACCCAGTACTTC	CASSDWTSGGQETQYF
NA	NA	TRBV18	TRBJ2-7	TGTGCCAGCTCACCCTCGACAGGGACTGACGAGCAGTACTTC	CASSPSTGTDEQYF
NA	NA	TRBV7-9	TRBJ1-5	TGTGCCAGCAGCCCCAAAAGACAGCTTAGTAGCAATCAGCCCCAGCATTTT	CASSPKRQLSSNQPQHF
NA	once	TRBV11-3	TRBJ1-6	TGTGCCAGCAGCTTGACGGTTAGGACAGTCTATAATTCACCCCTCCACTTT	CASSLTVRTVYNSPLHF
TRBD1	NA	TRBV28	TRBJ2-4	TGTGCCAGTCAGTTTCCGGGACAGGGTACCAAAAACATTCAGTACTTC	CASQFPGQGTKNIQYF
TRBD1	NA	TRBV25-1	TRBJ2-2	TGTGCCAGCAGTGAATCCCGGACAGGGAACACCGGGGAGCTGTTTTTT	CASSESRTGNTGELFF
NA	few	TRBV6-5	TRBJ1-1	TGTGCCAGCAGTCTTCAGGGGAACACTGAAGCTTTCTTT	CASSLQGNTEAFF
TRBD2	NA	TRBV6-6	TRBJ2-1	TGTGCCAGCAGTTACCCACTAGCGGGGACCTACAATGAGCAGTTCTTC	CASSYPLAGTYNEQFF
NA	NA	TRBV25-1	TRBJ2-7	TGTGCCAGCAGGGACACTACCTCCTACGAGCAGTACTTC	CASRDTTSYEQYF
NA	few	TRBV30	TRBJ1-3	TGTGCCTGGAGTAGGACCGGGAGCTCTGGAAACACCATATATTTT	CAWSRTGSSGNTIYF
TRBD2	NA	TRBV9	TRBJ2-2	TGTGCCAGCAGCACCGGGACTAGCGGTCCGACCGGGGAGCTGTTTTTT	CASSTGTSGPTGELFF
TRBD1	NA	TRBV29-1	TRBJ2-7	TGCAGCGTCAAAGGAGGCACAGGGGGAGGCTACGAGCGGTACTTC	CSVKGGTGGGYERYF